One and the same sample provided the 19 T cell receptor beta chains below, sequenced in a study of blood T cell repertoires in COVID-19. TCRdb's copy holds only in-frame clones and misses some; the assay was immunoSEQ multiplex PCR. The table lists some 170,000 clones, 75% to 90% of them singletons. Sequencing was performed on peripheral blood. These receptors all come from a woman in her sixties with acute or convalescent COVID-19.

The CDR3 DNA is TGTGCCATCAGTGAGACCACTAGCGGGGCCCCTTACGAGCAGTACGTC. It encodes CAISETTSGAPYEQYV. This rearrangement joins TRBV10-3 to TRBJ2-7; 10 nucleotides agree with TRBD2. The germline CDR1 and CDR2 sequences are ENHRY and SYGVKD. The ends lost 2 bases at V and 4 bases at J; junction bases unmatched: 8. The CDR3 extends over 16 amino acids.

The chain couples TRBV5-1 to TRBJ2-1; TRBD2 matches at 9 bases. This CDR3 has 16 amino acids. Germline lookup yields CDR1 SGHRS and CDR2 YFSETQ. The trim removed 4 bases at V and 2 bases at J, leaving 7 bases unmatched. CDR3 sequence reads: CASSTNLAGAYNEQFF. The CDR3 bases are TGCGCCAGCAGCACTAACTTAGCGGGAGCCTACAATGAGCAGTTCTTC.

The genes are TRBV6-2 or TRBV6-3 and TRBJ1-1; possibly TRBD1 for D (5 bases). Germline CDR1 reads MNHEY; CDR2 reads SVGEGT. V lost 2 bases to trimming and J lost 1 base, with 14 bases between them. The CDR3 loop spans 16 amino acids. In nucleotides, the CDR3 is TGTGCCAGCAGTTACGTGAATGGGGGGGGGAACACTGAAGCTTTCTTT. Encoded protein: CASSYVNGGGNTEAFF.

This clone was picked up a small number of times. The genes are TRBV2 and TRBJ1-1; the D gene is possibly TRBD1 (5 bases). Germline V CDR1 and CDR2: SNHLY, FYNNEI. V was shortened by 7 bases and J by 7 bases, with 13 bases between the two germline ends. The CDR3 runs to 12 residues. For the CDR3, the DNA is TGTGCCAGCATCAGGGATGACAGTGAAGCTTTCTTT. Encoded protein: CASIRDDSEAFF.

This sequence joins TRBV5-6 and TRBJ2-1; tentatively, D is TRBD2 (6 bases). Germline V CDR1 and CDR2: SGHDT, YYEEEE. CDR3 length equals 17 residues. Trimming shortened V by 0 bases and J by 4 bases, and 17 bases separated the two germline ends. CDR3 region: CASSLEADYSQYNEQFF. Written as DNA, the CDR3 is TGTGCCAGCAGCTTGGAAGCGGACTACTCTCAATACAATGAGCAGTTCTTC.

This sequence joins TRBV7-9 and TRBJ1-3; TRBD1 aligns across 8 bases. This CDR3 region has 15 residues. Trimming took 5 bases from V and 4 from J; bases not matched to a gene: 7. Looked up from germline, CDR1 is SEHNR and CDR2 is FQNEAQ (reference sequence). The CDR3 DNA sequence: TGTGCCAGCAGCCAGGCGGGGACAGGAGGAAACACCATATATTTT. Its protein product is CASSQAGTGGNTIYF.

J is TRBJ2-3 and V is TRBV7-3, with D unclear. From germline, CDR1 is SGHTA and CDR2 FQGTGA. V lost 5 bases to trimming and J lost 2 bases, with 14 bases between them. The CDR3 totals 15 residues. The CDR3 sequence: CASSPLGSLTDTQYF. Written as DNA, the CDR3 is TGTGCCAGCAGCCCCCTCGGTAGTCTCACAGATACGCAGTATTTT.

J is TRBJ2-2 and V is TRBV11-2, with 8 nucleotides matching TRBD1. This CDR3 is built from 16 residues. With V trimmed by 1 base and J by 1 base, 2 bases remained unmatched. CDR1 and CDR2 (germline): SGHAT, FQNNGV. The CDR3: CASSLVGTGNTGELFF. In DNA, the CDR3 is TGTGCCAGCAGCTTAGTTGGGACAGGGAACACCGGGGAGCTGTTTTTT.

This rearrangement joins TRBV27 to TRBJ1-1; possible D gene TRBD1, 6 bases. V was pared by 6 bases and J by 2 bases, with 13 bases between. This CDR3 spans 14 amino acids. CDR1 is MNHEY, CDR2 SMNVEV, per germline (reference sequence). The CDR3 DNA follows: TGTGCCAGCAGAGCAACAGGGATTAACACTGAAGCTTTCTTT. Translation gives CASRATGINTEAFF.

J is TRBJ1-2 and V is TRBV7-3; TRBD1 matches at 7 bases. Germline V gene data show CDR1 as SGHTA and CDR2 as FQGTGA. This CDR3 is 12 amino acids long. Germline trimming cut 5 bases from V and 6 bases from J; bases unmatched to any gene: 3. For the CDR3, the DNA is TGTGCCAGCAGCCCCCAGGGGGATGGCTACACCTTC. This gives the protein CASSPQGDGYTF.

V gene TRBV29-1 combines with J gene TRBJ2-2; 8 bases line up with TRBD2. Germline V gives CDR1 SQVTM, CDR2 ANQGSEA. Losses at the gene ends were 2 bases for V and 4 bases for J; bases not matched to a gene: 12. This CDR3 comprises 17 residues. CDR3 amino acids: CSVETPLSGKPTGELFF. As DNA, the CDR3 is TGCAGCGTTGAAACCCCCCTTAGCGGGAAACCCACCGGGGAGCTGTTTTTT.

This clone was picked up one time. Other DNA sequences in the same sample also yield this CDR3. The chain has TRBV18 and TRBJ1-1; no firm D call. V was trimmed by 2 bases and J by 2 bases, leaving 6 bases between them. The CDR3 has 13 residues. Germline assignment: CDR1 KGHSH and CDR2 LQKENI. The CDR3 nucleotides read TGTGCCAGCTCACCAGGAGAAAACACTGAAGCTTTCTTT. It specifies CASSPGENTEAFF.

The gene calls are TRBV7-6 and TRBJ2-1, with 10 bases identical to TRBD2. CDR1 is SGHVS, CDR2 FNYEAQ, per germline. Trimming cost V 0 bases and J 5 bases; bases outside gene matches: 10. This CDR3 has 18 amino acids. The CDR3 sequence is CASSLATPSGSGNNEQFF. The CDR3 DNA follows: TGTGCCAGCAGCTTAGCAACCCCTAGCGGGAGTGGGAACAATGAGCAGTTCTTC. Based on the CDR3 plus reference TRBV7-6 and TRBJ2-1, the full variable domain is GAGVSQSPRYKVTKRGQDVALRCDPISGHVSLYWYRQALGQGPEFLTYFNYEAQQDKSGLPNDRFSAERPEGSISTLTIQRTEQRDSAMYRCASSLATPSGSGNNEQFFGPGTRLTVL.

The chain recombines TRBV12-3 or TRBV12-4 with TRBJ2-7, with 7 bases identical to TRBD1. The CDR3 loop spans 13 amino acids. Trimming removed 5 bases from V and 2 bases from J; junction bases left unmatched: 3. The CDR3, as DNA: TGTGCCAGCAGTGAAGGGACAGCCTACGAGCAGTACTTC. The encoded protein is CASSEGTAYEQYF.

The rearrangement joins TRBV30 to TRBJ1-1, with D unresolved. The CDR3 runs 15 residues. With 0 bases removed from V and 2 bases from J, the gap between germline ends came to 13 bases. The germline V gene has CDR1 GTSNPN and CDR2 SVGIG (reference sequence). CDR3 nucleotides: TGTGCCTGGAGTGTATATGCTACGGGAAACACTGAAGCTTTCTTT. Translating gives CAWSVYATGNTEAFF.

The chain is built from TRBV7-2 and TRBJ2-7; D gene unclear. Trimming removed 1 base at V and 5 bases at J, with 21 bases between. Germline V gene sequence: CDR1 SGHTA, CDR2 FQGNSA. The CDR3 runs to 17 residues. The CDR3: CASSLGTGGPRLDEQYF. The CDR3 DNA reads TGTGCCAGCAGCTTAGGAACTGGTGGTCCCCGTTTGGACGAGCAGTACTTC.

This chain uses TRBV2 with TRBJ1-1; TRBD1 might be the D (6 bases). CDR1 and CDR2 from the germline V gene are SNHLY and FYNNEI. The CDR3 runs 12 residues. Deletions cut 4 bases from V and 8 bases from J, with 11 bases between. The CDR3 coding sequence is TGTGCCAGCAGTGCCAGGGGTACCGAAGCTTTCTTT. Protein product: CASSARGTEAFF.

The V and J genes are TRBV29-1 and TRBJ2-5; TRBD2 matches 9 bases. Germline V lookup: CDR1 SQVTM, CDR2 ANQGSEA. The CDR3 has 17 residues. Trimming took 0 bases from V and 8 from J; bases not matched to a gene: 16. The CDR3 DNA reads TGCAGCGTTGAAGAGTCGGCTAGCGGGATCCGTGGTGGCACCCAGTACTTC. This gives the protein CSVEESASGIRGGTQYF.

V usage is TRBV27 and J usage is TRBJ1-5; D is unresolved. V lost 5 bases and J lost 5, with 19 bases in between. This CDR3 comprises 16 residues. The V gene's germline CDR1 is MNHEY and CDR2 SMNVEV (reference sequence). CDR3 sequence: CASSPLLTAVDQPQHF. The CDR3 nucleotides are TGTGCCAGCAGTCCACTGCTAACAGCCGTCGATCAGCCCCAGCATTTT.